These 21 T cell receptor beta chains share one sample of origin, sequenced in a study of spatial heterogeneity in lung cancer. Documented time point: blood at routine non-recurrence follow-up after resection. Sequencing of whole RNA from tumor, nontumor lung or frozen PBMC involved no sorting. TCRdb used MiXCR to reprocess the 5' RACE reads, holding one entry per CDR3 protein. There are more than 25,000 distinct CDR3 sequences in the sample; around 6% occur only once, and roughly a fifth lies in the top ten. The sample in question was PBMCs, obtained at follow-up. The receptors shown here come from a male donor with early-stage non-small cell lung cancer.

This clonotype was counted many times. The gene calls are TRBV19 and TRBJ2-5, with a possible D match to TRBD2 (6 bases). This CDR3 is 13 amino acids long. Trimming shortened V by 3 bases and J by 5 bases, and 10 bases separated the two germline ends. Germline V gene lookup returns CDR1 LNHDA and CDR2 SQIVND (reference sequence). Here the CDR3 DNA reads TGTGCCAGTAGTATGCAGGGAGGTGAGACCCAGTACTTC. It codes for CASSMQGGETQYF.

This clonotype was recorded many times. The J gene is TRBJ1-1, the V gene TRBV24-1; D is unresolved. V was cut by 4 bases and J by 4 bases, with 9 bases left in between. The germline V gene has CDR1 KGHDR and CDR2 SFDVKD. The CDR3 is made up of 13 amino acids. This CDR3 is CATSEYGSTEAFF. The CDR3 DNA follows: TGTGCCACCAGTGAGTATGGTAGCACTGAAGCTTTCTTT.

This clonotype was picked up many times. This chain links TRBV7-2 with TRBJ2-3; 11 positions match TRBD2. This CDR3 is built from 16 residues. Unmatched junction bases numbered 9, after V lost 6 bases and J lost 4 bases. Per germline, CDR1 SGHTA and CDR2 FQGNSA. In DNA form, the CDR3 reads TGTGCCAGCAGGCCACGACTAGCGGGGTTCGCAGATACGCAGTATTTT. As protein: CASRPRLAGFADTQYF.

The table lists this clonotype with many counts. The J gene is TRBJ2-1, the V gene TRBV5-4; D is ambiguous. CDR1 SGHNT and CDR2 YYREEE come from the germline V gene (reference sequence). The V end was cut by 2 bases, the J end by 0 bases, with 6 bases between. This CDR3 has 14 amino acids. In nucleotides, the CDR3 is TGTGCCAGCAGCTTCAAGGGCTCCTACAATGAGCAGTTCTTC. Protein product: CASSFKGSYNEQFF.

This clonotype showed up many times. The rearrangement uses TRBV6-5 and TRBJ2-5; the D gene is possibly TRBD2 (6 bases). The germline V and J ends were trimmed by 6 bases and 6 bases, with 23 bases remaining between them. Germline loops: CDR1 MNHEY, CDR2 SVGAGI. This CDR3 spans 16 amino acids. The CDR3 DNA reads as TGTGCCAGCAGCCCCACGGGCAGGGCGGGACGAAAGACCCAGTACTTC. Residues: CASSPTGRAGRKTQYF.

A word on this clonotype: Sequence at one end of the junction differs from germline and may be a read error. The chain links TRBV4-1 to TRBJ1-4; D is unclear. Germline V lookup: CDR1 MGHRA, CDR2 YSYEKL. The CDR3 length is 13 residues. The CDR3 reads CVSSQDHDEKLFF. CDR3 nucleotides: TGCGTCAGCAGCCAAGATCATGACGAAAAACTGTTTTTT.

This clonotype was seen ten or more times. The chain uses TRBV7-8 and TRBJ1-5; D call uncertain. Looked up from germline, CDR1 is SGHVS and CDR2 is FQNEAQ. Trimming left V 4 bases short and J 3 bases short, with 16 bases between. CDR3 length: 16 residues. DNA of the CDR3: TGTGCCAGCAGCTCGTTTAGAGACGGGTACAATCAGCCCCAGCATTTT. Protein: CASSSFRDGYNQPQHF.

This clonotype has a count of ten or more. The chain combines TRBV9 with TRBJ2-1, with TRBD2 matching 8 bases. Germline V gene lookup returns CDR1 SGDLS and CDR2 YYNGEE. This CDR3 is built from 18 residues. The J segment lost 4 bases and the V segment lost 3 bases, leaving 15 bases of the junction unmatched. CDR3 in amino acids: CASSGAAGTSGRYNEQFF. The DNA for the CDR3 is TGTGCCAGCAGCGGAGCGGCTGGTACTAGCGGAAGGTACAATGAGCAGTTCTTC.

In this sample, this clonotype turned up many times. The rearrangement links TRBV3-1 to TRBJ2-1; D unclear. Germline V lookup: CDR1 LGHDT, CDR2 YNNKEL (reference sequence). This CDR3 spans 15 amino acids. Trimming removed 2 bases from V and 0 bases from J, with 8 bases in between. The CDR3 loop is CASSQMASSYNEQFF. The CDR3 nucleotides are TGTGCCAGCAGCCAAATGGCCAGCTCCTACAATGAGCAGTTCTTC.

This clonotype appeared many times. The CDR3 loop is CAIMGQGNTEAFF. Written as DNA, the CDR3 is TGTGCCATCATGGGACAGGGGAACACTGAAGCTTTCTTT. The genes are TRBV10-3 and TRBJ1-1; 9 bases are a match to TRBD1. Per germline, CDR1 ENHRY and CDR2 SYGVKD. V dropped 7 bases and J dropped 1; count of bases not matched to a gene: 1. The CDR3 has 13 residues.

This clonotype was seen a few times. The CDR3 sequence is CASSLPKETQYF. CDR3 coding DNA: TGTGCCAGCAGTTTACCTAAAGAGACCCAGTACTTC. The chain has TRBV12-3 or TRBV12-4 and TRBJ2-5; D unclear. The V end lost 2 bases, the J end lost 3 bases, and 4 bases lay between the germline ends. The CDR3 is 12 residues long.

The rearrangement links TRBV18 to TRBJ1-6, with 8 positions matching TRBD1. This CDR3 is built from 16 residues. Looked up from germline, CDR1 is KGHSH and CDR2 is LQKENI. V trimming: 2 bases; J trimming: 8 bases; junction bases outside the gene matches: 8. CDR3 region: CASSPTRGQGDSPLHF. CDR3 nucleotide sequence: TGTGCCAGCTCACCAACCAGGGGGCAGGGTGATTCACCCCTCCACTTT. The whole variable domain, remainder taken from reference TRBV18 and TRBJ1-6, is NAGVMQNPRHLVRRRGQEARLRCSPMKGHSHVYWYRQLPEEGLKFMVYLQKENIIDESGMPKERFSAEFPKEGPSILRIQQVVRGDSAAYFCASSPTRGQGDSPLHFGNGTRLTVT.

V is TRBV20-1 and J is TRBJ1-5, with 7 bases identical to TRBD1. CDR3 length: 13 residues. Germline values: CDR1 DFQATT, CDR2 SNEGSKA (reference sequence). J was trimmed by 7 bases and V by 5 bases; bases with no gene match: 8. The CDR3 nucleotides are TGCAGTGCTTCCCTGACAGGGAGGCAGCCCCAGCATTTT. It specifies CSASLTGRQPQHF.

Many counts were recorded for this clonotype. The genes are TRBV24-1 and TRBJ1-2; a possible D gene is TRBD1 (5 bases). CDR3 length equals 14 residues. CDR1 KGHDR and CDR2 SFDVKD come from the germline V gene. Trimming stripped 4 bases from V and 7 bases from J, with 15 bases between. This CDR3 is CATSDPRGKGGYTF. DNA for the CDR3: TGTGCCACCAGTGACCCCCGGGGGAAAGGTGGCTACACCTTC.

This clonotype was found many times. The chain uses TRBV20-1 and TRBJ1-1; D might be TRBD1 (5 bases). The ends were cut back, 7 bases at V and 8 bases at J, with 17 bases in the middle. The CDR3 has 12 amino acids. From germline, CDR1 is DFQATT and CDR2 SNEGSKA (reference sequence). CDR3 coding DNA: TGCAGTGTACGCGACAGCGCGACGGAAGCTTTCTTT. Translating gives CSVRDSATEAFF.

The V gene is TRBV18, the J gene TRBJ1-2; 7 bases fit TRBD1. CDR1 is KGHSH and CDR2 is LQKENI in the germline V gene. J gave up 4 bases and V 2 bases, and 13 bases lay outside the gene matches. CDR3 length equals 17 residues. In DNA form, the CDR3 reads TGTGCCAGCTCACCAAGACGAGGAGGGGGCGCTGCCTATGGCTACACCTTC. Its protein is CASSPRRGGGAAYGYTF.

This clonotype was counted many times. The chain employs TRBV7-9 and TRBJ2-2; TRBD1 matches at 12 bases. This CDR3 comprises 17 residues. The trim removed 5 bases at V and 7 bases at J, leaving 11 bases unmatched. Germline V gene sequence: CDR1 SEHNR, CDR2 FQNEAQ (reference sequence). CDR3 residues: CASSPSPGQGAIGELFF. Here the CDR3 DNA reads TGTGCCAGCAGCCCGAGTCCGGGACAGGGGGCAATCGGGGAGCTGTTTTTT.

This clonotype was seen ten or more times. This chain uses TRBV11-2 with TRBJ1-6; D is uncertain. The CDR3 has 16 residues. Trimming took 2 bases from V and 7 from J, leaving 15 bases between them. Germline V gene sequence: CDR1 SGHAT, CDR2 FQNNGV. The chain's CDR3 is CASSLRPAGLNSPLHF. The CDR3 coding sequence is TGTGCCAGCAGCTTACGGCCGGCAGGCCTAAATTCACCCCTCCACTTT.

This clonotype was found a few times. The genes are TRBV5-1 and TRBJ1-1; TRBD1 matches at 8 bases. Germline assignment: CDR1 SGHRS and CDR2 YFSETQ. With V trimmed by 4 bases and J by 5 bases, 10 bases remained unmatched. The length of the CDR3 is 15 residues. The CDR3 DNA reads TGCGCCAGCAGCCTCATCCAACAGGGGGAGACTGAAGCTTTCTTT. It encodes CASSLIQQGETEAFF.

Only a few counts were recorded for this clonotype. The CDR3 DNA follows: TGTGCCAGCAGTGAGTACAGGGAAACGAACCGTATTGTC. It is translated as CASSEYRETNRIV. The chain carries TRBV6-1 and TRBJ2-7; possible D gene TRBD1, 6 bases. The germline CDR1 and CDR2 sequences are MNHNS and SASEGT. The CDR3 spans 13 residues.

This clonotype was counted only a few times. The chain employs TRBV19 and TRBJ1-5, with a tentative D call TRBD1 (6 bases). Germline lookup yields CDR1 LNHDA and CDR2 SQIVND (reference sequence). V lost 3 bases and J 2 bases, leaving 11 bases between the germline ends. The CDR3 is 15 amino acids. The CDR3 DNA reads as TGTGCCAGTAGTATTTGGACAGATGGCAATCAGCCCCAGCATTTT. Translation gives CASSIWTDGNQPQHF. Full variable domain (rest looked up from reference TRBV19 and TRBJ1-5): DGGITQSPKYLFRKEGQNVTLSCEQNLNHDAMYWYRQDPGQGLRLIYYSQIVNDFQKGDIAEGYSVSREKKESFPLTVTSAQKNPTAFYLCASSIWTDGNQPQHFGDGTRLSIL.